The clone carrying this T cell receptor beta chain showed up many times. Aged 18 to 65, the patients had hyperthyroidism that was newly diagnosed and had lasted under 2 months. Researchers barred patients who had uncontrolled infection, other autoimmune disease, pregnancy or lactation. What was amplified from RNA transcripts were TCR beta CDR3 regions. HTBI primers drove first-round RT-PCR of the TCR CDR3. TCRdb re-analysed the multiplex PCR reads in MiXCR, keeping a single row per CDR3 protein. The sample holds more than 550,000 distinct CDR3 sequences, around a sixth seen once. This entry belongs to a study of T cells in Graves' hyperthyroidism and ophthalmopathy. Germline CDR1 reads LGHDT; CDR2 reads YNNKEL (reference sequence). Trimming took off 4 bases at V and 6 bases at J, with 15 bases between the two ends. The CDR3 sequence is 14 residues long.

The sequencing input was blood. This chain connects TRBV3-1 to TRBJ1-1, with D tentatively TRBD1 (5 bases). The receptor was isolated from a woman aged 50 to 60 with Graves' hyperthyroidism that later progressed to Graves' ophthalmopathy. In DNA form, the CDR3 reads TGTGCCAGCAGCCCCCCTGGGGCGGCGGCTGAAGCTTTCTTT. It translates to CASSPPGAAAEAFF.